The 30 T cell receptor beta chains below were found in one sample sequenced in a study of patients and donors after allogeneic stem cell transplantation. TCRdb processed the RT-PCR reads anew with MiXCR; each CDR3 protein has one entry. This sample has 150,000 to 200,000 distinct CDR3 sequences; 41% occur once, and the top ten carry about 35%. The sequencing input was blood, either unsorted or a sorted T cell fraction (not recorded which). These receptors all stem from a human donor who was either an allogeneic HSCT recipient or a stem cell or donor lymphocyte infusion donor (not recorded which). It is not recorded whose cells these are; they may come from a transplant donor.

Written as DNA, the CDR3 is TGTGCCAGCAGTAGTAGTGCTGAGGGGGGCAATCAGCCCCAGCATTTT. It specifies CASSSSAEGGNQPQHF. The chain is built from TRBV25-1 and TRBJ1-5; D is possibly TRBD1 (6 bases). Between the trimmed V and J ends, which lost 5 bases and 2 bases, there was a span of 16 bases. The CDR3 has 16 residues. Germline CDR1 and CDR2: MGHDK and SYGVNS. Filled out from reference TRBV25-1 and TRBJ1-5, the complete variable domain reads EADIYQTPRYLVIGTGKKITLECSQTMGHDKMYWYQQDPGMELHLIHYSYGVNSTEKGDLSSESTVSRIRTEHFPLTLESARPSHTSQYLCASSSSAEGGNQPQHFGDGTRLSIL.

A few counts support this clonotype. The chain joins TRBV6-6 to TRBJ1-2; perhaps TRBD1 as D (5 bases). The CDR3 is made up of 13 amino acids. V gave up 5 bases and J gave up 4 bases, with 11 bases separating them. The germline V gene encodes CDR1 MNHNY and CDR2 SVGAGI (reference sequence). Here the CDR3 DNA reads TGTGCCAGCAGTGGGACTGATTCCTATGGCTACACCTTC. Amino acid sequence: CASSGTDSYGYTF.

This clonotype was counted between two and nine times. The chain recombines TRBV3-1 with TRBJ1-1; 7 bases map to TRBD1. The germline V gene has CDR1 LGHDT and CDR2 YNNKEL (reference sequence). This CDR3 contains 14 residues. V lost 4 bases, J lost 1 base, and 3 bases stayed unmatched. CDR3 sequence reads: CASSPHRGNTEAFF. For the CDR3, the DNA is TGTGCCAGCAGCCCCCACAGGGGGAACACTGAAGCTTTCTTT.

This clonotype is a singleton in its sample. V usage is TRBV19 and J usage is TRBJ2-2, with unresolved D. CDR1 LNHDA and CDR2 SQIVND come from the germline V gene (reference sequence). V was trimmed by 1 base and J by 4 bases, leaving 16 bases between them. This CDR3 contains 17 residues. The CDR3 protein is CASSIGGQRWGTGELFF. CDR3 DNA sequence: TGTGCCAGTAGTATAGGTGGCCAGCGTTGGGGCACCGGGGAGCTGTTTTTT. The complete variable domain, with remaining parts taken from reference TRBV19 and TRBJ2-2, reads DGGITQSPKYLFRKEGQNVTLSCEQNLNHDAMYWYRQDPGQGLRLIYYSQIVNDFQKGDIAEGYSVSREKKESFPLTVTSAQKNPTAFYLCASSIGGQRWGTGELFFGEGSRLTVL.

The chain uses TRBV7-6 and TRBJ1-3; D is uncertain. The CDR3 runs to 17 residues. V was shortened by 1 base and J by 0 bases, with 13 bases between the two germline ends. Germline values: CDR1 SGHVS, CDR2 FNYEAQ. The CDR3 nucleotides read TGTGCCAGCAGCTTAGGGGCCATGGCTTTCTCTGGAAACACCATATATTTT. Amino acids: CASSLGAMAFSGNTIYF.

The rearrangement links TRBV28 to TRBJ2-7; 9 nucleotides agree with TRBD2. Unmatched junction bases numbered 15, after V lost 6 bases and J lost 3 bases. CDR1 is MDHEN, CDR2 SYDVKM, per germline. This CDR3 is built from 17 residues. The CDR3 region is CASSWTTVAGEDYEQYF. The CDR3 nucleotides are TGTGCCAGCAGCTGGACTACTGTAGCGGGAGAGGACTACGAGCAGTACTTC.

About this clonotype itself: Because it lacks the conserved phenylalanine or tryptophan at the end, this CDR3 is likely a read error. V is TRBV28 and J is TRBJ1-4, with 7 bases matching TRBD1. Germline V gives CDR1 MDHEN, CDR2 SYDVKM. CDR3 length: 15 amino acids. V was pared by 5 bases and J by 8 bases, with 11 bases of the junction left unmatched. This CDR3 is CASSPIDRDWEKLFS. CDR3 DNA sequence: TGTGCCAGCAGTCCCATAGACAGGGACTGGGAAAAACTGTTTTCT.

The chain couples TRBV7-9 to TRBJ1-3; unclear D gene. Trimming cost V 0 bases and J 4 bases, with 10 bases left between them. Germline values: CDR1 SEHNR, CDR2 FQNEAQ (reference sequence). This CDR3 contains 15 residues. The CDR3 sequence: CASSLAMVIGNTIYF. The CDR3 DNA reads as TGTGCCAGCAGCTTAGCAATGGTTATCGGAAACACCATATATTTT.

This chain joins TRBV4-3 and TRBJ1-1; no reliable D call. The V gene's germline CDR1 is LGHNA and CDR2 YSLEER. The CDR3 is made up of 16 amino acids. Trimming took 0 bases from V and 0 from J, leaving 11 bases between them. In nucleotides, the CDR3 is TGCGCCAGCAGCCAAGATTTTAGGGCAGTGAACACTGAAGCTTTCTTT. Amino acid sequence: CASSQDFRAVNTEAFF.

The chain has TRBV12-3 or TRBV12-4 and TRBJ2-2; a possible D gene is TRBD2 (5 bases). Trimming shortened V by 10 bases and J by 5 bases, and 17 bases separated the two germline ends. CDR3 size: 14 residues. CDR3 residues: CAIWRRGETGELFF. The CDR3 DNA is TGTGCCATCTGGCGCCGGGGAGAAACCGGGGAGCTGTTTTTT.

The rearrangement joins TRBV4-3 to TRBJ1-1; D uncertain. Deletions cut 0 bases from V and 5 bases from J, with 10 bases between. The CDR3 runs 14 residues. Germline loops: CDR1 LGHNA, CDR2 YSLEER. Here the CDR3 reads CASSQDRVGTEAFF. The CDR3 region has the DNA TGCGCCAGCAGCCAAGATAGGGTTGGAACTGAAGCTTTCTTT.

The V and J genes are TRBV24-1 and TRBJ1-5, with D perhaps matching TRBD1 (5 bases). CDR3 length equals 14 residues. Trimming took off 6 bases at V and 1 base at J, with 9 bases between the two ends. Germline lookup yields CDR1 KGHDR and CDR2 SFDVKD. The CDR3 DNA is TGTGCCACCAGTCGGGGGGGGAGCAATCAGCCCCAGCATTTT. Residues: CATSRGGSNQPQHF.

This clonotype is a singleton in its sample. The V call is TRBV6-5, the J call TRBJ1-6; D unresolved. CDR1 is MNHEY and CDR2 is SVGAGI in the germline V gene. The V end lost 6 bases, the J end lost 5 bases, and 20 bases lay between the germline ends. The CDR3 runs to 17 residues. This CDR3 reads CASRDRVYWQNNSPLHF. For the CDR3, the DNA is TGTGCCAGCAGGGATAGAGTATACTGGCAGAATAATTCACCCCTCCACTTT.

The chain couples TRBV5-1 to TRBJ1-3, with a tentative D call TRBD1 (6 bases). Germline V gene lookup returns CDR1 SGHRS and CDR2 YFSETQ. The V and J ends lost 0 bases and 3 bases respectively, with 10 bases between them. The length of the CDR3 is 15 residues. The CDR3 DNA reads TGCGCCAGCAGCTTGGTACAGGGAGGTGGAAACACCATATATTTT. Translated, it gives CASSLVQGGGNTIYF.

The gene calls are TRBV7-8 and TRBJ1-3, with D unresolved. Germline CDR1 reads SGHVS; CDR2 reads FQNEAQ. Trimming shortened V by 2 bases and J by 6 bases, and 8 bases separated the two germline ends. The CDR3 spans 13 residues. In nucleotides, the CDR3 is TGTGCCAGCAGCTTAACGGGAGTAAACACCATATATTTT. Encoded protein: CASSLTGVNTIYF.

The chain has TRBV20-1 and TRBJ2-5; D not certain. The CDR3 extends over 12 amino acids. Per the germline V gene, CDR1 is DFQATT and CDR2 is SNEGSKA (reference sequence). The V end was cut by 6 bases, the J end by 5 bases, with 13 bases between. This CDR3 reads CSAFTELETQYF. CDR3 coding DNA: TGCAGTGCATTTACCGAGCTTGAGACCCAGTACTTC.

This clonotype was observed a handful of times. The gene calls are TRBV12-3 or TRBV12-4 and TRBJ1-1; D not certain. This CDR3 is built from 13 residues. V gave up 5 bases and J gave up 2 bases, with 9 bases separating them. CDR3 amino acids: CASSPSSNTEAFF. CDR3 nucleotides: TGTGCCAGCAGTCCTAGTAGTAACACTGAAGCTTTCTTT.

This clonotype was counted only a few times. V is TRBV7-6 and J is TRBJ2-7; D not resolved. V lost 3 bases and J 5 bases, leaving 11 bases between the germline ends. The CDR3 spans 13 residues. Germline V lookup: CDR1 SGHVS, CDR2 FNYEAQ. CDR3 sequence reads: CASSFGTAHEQYF. CDR3 in DNA: TGTGCCAGCAGCTTCGGAACGGCCCACGAGCAGTACTTC.

This chain uses TRBV27 with TRBJ1-2, with 7 nucleotides matching TRBD1. CDR3 length equals 15 residues. Trimming took 1 base from V and 2 from J; bases not matched to a gene: 4. From germline, CDR1 is MNHEY and CDR2 SMNVEV (reference sequence). CDR3 protein: CASSLFQGENYGYTF. The CDR3 nucleotides read TGTGCCAGCAGTTTATTCCAGGGGGAAAACTATGGCTACACCTTC.

This clonotype turned up a few times. The V and J genes are TRBV12-3 or TRBV12-4 and TRBJ2-1, with a possible D match to TRBD2 (5 bases). Trimming removed 6 bases from V and 4 bases from J, with 13 bases in between. There are 14 residues in the CDR3. The CDR3 here is CASRSPSGYNEQFF. The CDR3 nucleotides read TGTGCCAGCAGATCTCCGAGCGGATACAATGAGCAGTTCTTC.

This clonotype was counted a few times. The chain is built from TRBV12-3 or TRBV12-4 and TRBJ1-6, with TRBD1 as a possible D gene (6 bases). The CDR3 covers 16 residues. V was cut by 0 bases and J by 8 bases, with 14 bases left in between. DNA of the CDR3: TGTGCCAGCAGTTTAGCGTTACAGGGTGGTTATTCACCCCTCCACTTT. It codes for CASSLALQGGYSPLHF.

The V and J genes are TRBV12-3 or TRBV12-4 and TRBJ1-1; D not resolved. The V and J ends lost 5 bases and 1 base respectively, with 8 bases between them. The CDR3 length is 13 residues. CDR3: CASSAIRNTEAFF. DNA of the CDR3: TGTGCCAGCAGTGCTATCAGGAACACTGAAGCTTTCTTT.

This clonotype turned up a few times. The chain employs TRBV20-1 and TRBJ1-4; D gene uncertain. CDR1 and CDR2 (germline): DFQATT, SNEGSKA (reference sequence). This CDR3 spans 15 amino acids. V shed 6 bases and J shed 1 base, with 15 bases lying between them. CDR3 residues: CSAPRVEGTNEKLFF. In DNA form, the CDR3 reads TGCAGTGCCCCTCGGGTGGAGGGAACTAATGAAAAACTGTTTTTT.

V and J are TRBV27 and TRBJ1-6, with a possible D match to TRBD1 (6 bases). The germline V gene has CDR1 MNHEY and CDR2 SMNVEV (reference sequence). The length of the CDR3 is 14 residues. Trimming removed 6 bases from V and 10 bases from J, with 16 bases in between. In DNA, the CDR3 is TGTGCCAGCAGCGCGGGGGGCGCGCGGTCACCCCTCCACTTT. Translating it yields CASSAGGARSPLHF.

The sample holds a few counts of this clonotype. The rearrangement joins TRBV5-1 to TRBJ1-1; no reliable D call. The CDR3 is made up of 15 amino acids. Deletions cut 0 bases from V and 2 bases from J, with 11 bases between. The germline V gene encodes CDR1 SGHRS and CDR2 YFSETQ. The CDR3 DNA is TGCGCCAGCAGCTTGGACAGCGACCTTAACACTGAAGCTTTCTTT. Translated, it gives CASSLDSDLNTEAFF. Combining the CDR3 with reference TRBV5-1 and TRBJ1-1 gives the whole variable domain KAGVTQTPRYLIKTRGQQVTLSCSPISGHRSVSWYQQTPGQGLQFLFEYFSETQRNKGNFPGRFSGRQFSNSRSEMNVSTLELGDSALYLCASSLDSDLNTEAFFGQGTRLTVV.

V is TRBV12-3 or TRBV12-4 and J is TRBJ2-7; unclear D gene. The CDR3 consists of 16 residues. With 3 bases removed from V and 1 base from J, the gap between germline ends came to 16 bases. The CDR3 DNA sequence: TGTGCCAGCAGTTTGGGGTCGAGGAGACTTTCCTACGAGCAGTACTTC. Amino acids: CASSLGSRRLSYEQYF.

This sequence joins TRBV12-3 or TRBV12-4 and TRBJ1-1; 12 bases align to TRBD1. Trimming cost V 5 bases and J 5 bases; bases outside gene matches: 12. This CDR3 has 17 residues. This chain's CDR3 is CASSALGQGASGTEAFF. CDR3 DNA: TGTGCCAGCAGTGCCTTGGGACAGGGGGCAAGTGGGACTGAAGCTTTCTTT.

In its sample, this clonotype was seen a few times. This chain connects TRBV12-3 or TRBV12-4 to TRBJ1-2, with TRBD1 identical over 8 bases. CDR3 length: 13 amino acids. V was clipped by 5 bases and J by 8 bases; unmatched bases: 7. The CDR3 bases are TGTGCCAGCAGTCGACAGGGGCGGGAAGGCTACACCTTC. Protein sequence: CASSRQGREGYTF.

In this sample, this clonotype turned up a few times. The chain carries TRBV10-2 and TRBJ1-5; 7 bases are shared with TRBD1. This CDR3 is built from 11 residues. J lost 12 bases, V lost 3 bases, and 2 bases had no gene match. CDR1 WSHSY and CDR2 SAAADI come from the germline V gene. The CDR3 region has the DNA TGCGCCAGCAGTGATAGGGGGCTCCAGCATTTT. This encodes CASSDRGLQHF.

The chain is built from TRBV27 and TRBJ2-7; 8 nucleotides agree with TRBD2. The CDR3 runs 14 residues. The V segment lost 4 bases and the J segment 5 bases; nucleotides outside the gene matches: 7. Germline CDR1 and CDR2: MNHEY and SMNVEV (reference sequence). CDR3 amino acids: CASSSLAGKDEQYF. The CDR3, as DNA: TGTGCCAGCAGTTCATTAGCGGGAAAGGACGAGCAGTACTTC.